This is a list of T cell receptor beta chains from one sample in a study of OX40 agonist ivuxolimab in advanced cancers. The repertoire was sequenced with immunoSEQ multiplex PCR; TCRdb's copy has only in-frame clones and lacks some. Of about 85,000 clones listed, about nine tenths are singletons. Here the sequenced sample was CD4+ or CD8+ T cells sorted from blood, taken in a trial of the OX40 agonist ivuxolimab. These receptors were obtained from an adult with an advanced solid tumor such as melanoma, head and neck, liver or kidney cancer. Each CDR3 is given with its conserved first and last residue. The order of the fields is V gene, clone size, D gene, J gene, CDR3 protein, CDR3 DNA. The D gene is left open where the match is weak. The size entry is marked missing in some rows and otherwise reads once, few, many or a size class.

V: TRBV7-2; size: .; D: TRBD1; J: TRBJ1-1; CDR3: CASSANRGEAFF; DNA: TGTGCCAGCAGCGCCAACAGGGGAGAAGCTTTCTTT
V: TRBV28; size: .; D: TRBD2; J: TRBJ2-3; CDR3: CASSYGKAGGTDTQYF; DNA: TGTGCCAGCAGCTACGGTAAAGCGGGAGGGACAGATACGCAGTATTTT
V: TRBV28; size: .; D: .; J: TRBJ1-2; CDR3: CASRQPGPPYGYTF; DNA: TGTGCCAGCAGGCAACCGGGACCCCCATATGGCTACACCTTC
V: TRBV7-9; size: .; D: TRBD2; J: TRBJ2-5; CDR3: CASSFRLAEETQYF; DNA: TGTGCCAGCTCATTCAGGCTAGCGGAAGAGACCCAGTACTTC
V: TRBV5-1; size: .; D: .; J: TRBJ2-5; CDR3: CASSFFALETQYF; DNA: TGCGCCAGCAGCTTCTTTGCGCTGGAGACCCAGTACTTC
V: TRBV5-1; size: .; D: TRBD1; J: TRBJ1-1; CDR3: CASSGTGGAYTEAFF; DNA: TGCGCCAGCAGCGGGACAGGGGGCGCATACACTGAAGCTTTCTTT
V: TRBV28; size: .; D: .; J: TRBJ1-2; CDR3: CASSYRDIGYTF; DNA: TGTGCCAGCAGTTACAGGGACATTGGCTACACCTTC
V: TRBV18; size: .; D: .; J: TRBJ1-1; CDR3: CASSPYSGAGNTEAFF; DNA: TGTGCCAGCTCACCATACTCGGGGGCCGGGAACACTGAAGCTTTCTTT
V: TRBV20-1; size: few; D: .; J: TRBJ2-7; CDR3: CSARAGEQYF; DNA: TGCAGTGCTAGAGCGGGCGAGCAGTACTTC
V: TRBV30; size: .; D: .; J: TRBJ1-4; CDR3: CAWSPPGINEKLFF; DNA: TGTGCCTGGAGTCCCCCGGGGATTAATGAAAAACTGTTTTTT
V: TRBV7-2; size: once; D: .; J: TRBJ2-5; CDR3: CASSLVASQETQYF; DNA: TGTGCCAGCAGCTTAGTAGCTTCCCAAGAGACCCAGTACTTC
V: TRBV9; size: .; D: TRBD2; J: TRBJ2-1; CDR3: CASSVGLAGGYNEQFF; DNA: TGTGCCAGCAGCGTAGGCCTAGCGGGAGGTTACAATGAGCAGTTCTTC
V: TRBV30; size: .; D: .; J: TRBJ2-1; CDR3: CAWSLVGGLLNEQFF; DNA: TGTGCCTGGAGTCTAGTGGGGGGGCTGTTAAATGAGCAGTTCTTC
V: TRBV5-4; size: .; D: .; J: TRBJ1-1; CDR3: CASTRGIGSLNTEAFF; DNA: TGTGCCAGCACCCGAGGAATAGGTAGCCTGAACACTGAAGCTTTCTTT
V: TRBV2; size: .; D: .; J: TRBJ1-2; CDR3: CASSERAGNGYTF; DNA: TGTGCCAGCAGTGAAAGGGCAGGGAACGGCTACACCTTC
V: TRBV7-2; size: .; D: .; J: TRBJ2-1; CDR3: CASSLVRSANEQFF; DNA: TGTGCCAGCAGCTTAGTGAGGTCGGCCAATGAGCAGTTCTTC
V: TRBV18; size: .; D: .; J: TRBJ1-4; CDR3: CASSNVDNPTNEKLFF; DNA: TGTGCCAGCTCAAACGTCGACAACCCCACTAATGAAAAACTGTTTTTT
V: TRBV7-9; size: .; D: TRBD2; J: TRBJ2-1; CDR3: CASSLGLAGVNEQFF; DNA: TGTGCCAGCAGCTTAGGTCTAGCGGGAGTCAATGAGCAGTTCTTC
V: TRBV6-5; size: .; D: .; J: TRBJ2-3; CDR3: CASSTGPFSTDTQYF; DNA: TGTGCCAGCAGTACCGGGCCCTTTAGCACAGATACGCAGTATTTT
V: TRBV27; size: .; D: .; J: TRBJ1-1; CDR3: CASSSRAEAFF; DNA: TGTGCCAGCAGTTCCCGCGCTGAAGCTTTCTTT
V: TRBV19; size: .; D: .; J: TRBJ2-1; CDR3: CASSRGGGQFF; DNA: TGTGCCAGTAGTAGGGGTGGTGGGCAGTTCTTC
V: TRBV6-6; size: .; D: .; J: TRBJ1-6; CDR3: CASSYSSPPLHF; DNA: TGTGCCAGCAGTTACTCTTCTCCACCCCTCCACTTT
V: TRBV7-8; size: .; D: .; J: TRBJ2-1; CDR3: CASSLIRGLSYNEQFF; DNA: TGTGCCAGCAGCTTAATCCGGGGGCTTTCCTACAATGAGCAGTTCTTC
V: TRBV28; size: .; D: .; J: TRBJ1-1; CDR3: CASSLGGFVTEAFF; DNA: TGTGCCAGCAGTCTGGGGGGTTTTGTGACTGAAGCTTTCTTT
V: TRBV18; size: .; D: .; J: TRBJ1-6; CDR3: CASSLGDFFSPLHF; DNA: TGTGCCAGCTCACTTGGGGACTTCTTTTCACCCCTCCACTTT